The entry below describes one TCR beta chain. The antigen remains undetermined. This entry is derived from a study of shared clonotypes between healthy human individuals. CD4+ cells were split into CD45RA+ naive and CD45RA-negative memory subsets. TCRdb's copy holds only in-frame clones and misses some; the assay was immunoSEQ multiplex PCR. The table records about 2 million clones, roughly 94% of them present only once. General study findings and limits: What naive subsets generally showed was a larger estimated richness than memory subsets showed.

Germline assignment: CDR1 GTSNPN and CDR2 SVGIG (reference sequence). The CDR3 sequence is 14 residues long. Trimming stripped 0 bases from V and 5 bases from J, with 11 bases between. The receptor comes from a young man in good health. The chain is built from TRBV30 and TRBJ2-1, with a weak D call TRBD1 (6 bases). The sequenced material came from naive CD4+ T cells sorted from blood. Subset described: CD45RA+ positively selected. The CDR3 DNA reads as TGTGCCTGGAGTGTACTCAGGGGTCACAATGAGCAGTTCTTC. It is translated as CAWSVLRGHNEQFF.